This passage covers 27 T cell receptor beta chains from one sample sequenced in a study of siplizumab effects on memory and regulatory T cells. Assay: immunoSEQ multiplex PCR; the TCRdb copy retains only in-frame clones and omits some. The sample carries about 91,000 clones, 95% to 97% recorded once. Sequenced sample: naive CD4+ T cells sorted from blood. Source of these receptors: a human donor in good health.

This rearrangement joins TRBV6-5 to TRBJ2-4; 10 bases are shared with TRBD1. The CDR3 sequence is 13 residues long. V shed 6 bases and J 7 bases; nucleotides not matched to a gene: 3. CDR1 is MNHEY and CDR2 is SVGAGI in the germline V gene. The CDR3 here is CASSLTGGNIQYF. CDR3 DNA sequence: TGTGCCAGCAGCCTGACAGGGGGCAACATTCAGTACTTC.

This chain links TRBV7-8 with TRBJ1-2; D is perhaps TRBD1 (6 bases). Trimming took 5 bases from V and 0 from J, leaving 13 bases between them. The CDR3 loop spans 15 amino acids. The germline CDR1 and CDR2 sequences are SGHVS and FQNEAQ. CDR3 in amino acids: CASSPRGATNYGYTF. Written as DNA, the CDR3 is TGTGCCAGCAGCCCGAGGGGGGCGACTAACTATGGCTACACCTTC.

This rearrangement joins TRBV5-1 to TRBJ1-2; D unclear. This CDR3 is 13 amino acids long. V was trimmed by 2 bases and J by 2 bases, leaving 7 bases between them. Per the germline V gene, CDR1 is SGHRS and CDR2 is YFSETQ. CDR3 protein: CASSFDVNYGYTF. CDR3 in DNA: TGCGCCAGCAGCTTTGACGTGAACTATGGCTACACCTTC.

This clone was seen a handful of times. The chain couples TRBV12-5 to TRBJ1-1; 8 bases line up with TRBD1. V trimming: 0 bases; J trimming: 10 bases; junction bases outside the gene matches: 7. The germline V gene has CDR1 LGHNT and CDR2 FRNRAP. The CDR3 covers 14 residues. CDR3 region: CASGLVTQGAGAFF. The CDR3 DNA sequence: TGTGCTAGTGGTTTGGTAACGCAGGGGGCAGGAGCTTTCTTT.

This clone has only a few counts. CDR3 in DNA: TGTGCCAGCAGTTACTCCCCACCAACCACAGATACGCAGTATTTT. This translates into CASSYSPPTTDTQYF. The chain recombines TRBV6-5 with TRBJ2-3; D is ambiguous. V was clipped by 0 bases and J by 2 bases, with 9 bases between them. There are 15 residues in the CDR3. Germline CDR1 reads MNHEY; CDR2 reads SVGAGI.

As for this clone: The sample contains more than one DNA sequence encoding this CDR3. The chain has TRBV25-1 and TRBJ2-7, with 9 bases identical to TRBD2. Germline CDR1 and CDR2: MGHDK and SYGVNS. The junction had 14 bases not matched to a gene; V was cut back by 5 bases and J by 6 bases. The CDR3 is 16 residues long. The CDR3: CASSRGRGGGRGEQYF. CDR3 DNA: TGTGCCAGCAGTCGCGGGCGGGGGGGTGGTCGGGGCGAGCAGTACTTC.

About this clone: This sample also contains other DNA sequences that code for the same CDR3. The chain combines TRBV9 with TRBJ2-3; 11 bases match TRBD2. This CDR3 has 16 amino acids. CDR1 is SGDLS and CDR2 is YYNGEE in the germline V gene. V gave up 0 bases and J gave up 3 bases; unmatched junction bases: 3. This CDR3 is CASSVGASGGTDTQYF. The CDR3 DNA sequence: TGTGCCAGCAGCGTAGGAGCTAGCGGGGGGACAGATACGCAGTATTTT.

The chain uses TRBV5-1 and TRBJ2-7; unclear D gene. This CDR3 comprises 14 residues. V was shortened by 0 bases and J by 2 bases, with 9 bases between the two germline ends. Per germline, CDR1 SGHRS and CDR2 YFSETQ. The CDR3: CASSLEGRAYEQYF. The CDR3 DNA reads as TGCGCCAGCAGCTTGGAGGGCAGAGCCTACGAGCAGTACTTC.

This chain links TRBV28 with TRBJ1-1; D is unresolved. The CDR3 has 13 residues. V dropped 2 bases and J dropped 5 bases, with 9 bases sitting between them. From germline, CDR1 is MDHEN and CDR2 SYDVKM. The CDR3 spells CASSLKGYTEAFF. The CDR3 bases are TGTGCCAGCAGTTTAAAGGGATATACTGAAGCTTTCTTT.

The CDR3 loop reads CASSSTANYGYTF. The CDR3 DNA reads as TGTGCCAGCAGCTCAACAGCTAACTATGGCTACACCTTC. V gene TRBV7-3 combines with J gene TRBJ1-2, with D hard to call. The CDR3 consists of 13 residues. Germline values: CDR1 SGHTA, CDR2 FQGTGA. V was clipped by 4 bases and J by 0 bases, with 6 bases between them.

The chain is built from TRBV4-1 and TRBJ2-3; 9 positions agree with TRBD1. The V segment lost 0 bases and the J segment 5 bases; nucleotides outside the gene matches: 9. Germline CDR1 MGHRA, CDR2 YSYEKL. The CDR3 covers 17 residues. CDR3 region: CASSQEGTGGLRDTQYF. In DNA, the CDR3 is TGCGCCAGCAGCCAAGAAGGTACAGGGGGCCTTCGAGATACGCAGTATTTT.

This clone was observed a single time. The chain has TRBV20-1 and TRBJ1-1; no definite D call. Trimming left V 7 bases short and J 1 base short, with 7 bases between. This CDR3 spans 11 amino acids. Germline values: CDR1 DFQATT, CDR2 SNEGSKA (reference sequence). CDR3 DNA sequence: TGCAGTGGGGCCACGAACACTGAAGCTTTCTTT. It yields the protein CSGATNTEAFF.

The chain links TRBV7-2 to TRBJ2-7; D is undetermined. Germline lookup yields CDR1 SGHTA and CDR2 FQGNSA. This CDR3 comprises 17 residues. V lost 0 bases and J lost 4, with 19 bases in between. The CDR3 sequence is CASSLALSDRNLYEQYF. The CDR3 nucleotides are TGTGCCAGCAGCTTAGCATTGTCAGACCGCAACCTTTACGAGCAGTACTTC.

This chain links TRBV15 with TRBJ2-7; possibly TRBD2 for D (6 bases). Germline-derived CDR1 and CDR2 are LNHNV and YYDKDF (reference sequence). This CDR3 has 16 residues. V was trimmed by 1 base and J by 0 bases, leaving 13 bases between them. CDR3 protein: CATSRAPAGSSYEQYF. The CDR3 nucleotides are TGTGCCACCAGCAGAGCCCCGGCGGGGAGCTCCTACGAGCAGTACTTC.

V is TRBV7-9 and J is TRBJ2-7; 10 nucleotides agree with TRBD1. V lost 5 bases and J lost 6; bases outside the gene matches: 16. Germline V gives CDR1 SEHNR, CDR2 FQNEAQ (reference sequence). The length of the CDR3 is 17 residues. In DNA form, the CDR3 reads TGTGCCAGCAGCCCAAGAGGGGTGGGACAGGGGAGGTCCGAGCAGTACTTC. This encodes CASSPRGVGQGRSEQYF.

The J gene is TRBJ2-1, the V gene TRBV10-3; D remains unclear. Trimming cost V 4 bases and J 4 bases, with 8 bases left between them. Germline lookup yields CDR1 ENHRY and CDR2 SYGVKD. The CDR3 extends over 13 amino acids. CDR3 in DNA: TGTGCCATCAGTGGCCTAGATTACAATGAGCAGTTCTTC. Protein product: CAISGLDYNEQFF.

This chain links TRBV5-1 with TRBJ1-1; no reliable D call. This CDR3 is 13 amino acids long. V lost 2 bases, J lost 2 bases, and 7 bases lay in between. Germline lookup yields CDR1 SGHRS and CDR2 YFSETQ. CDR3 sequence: CASSLYQNTEAFF. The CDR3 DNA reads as TGCGCCAGCAGCTTATATCAAAACACTGAAGCTTTCTTT. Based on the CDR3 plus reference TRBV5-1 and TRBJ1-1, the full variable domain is KAGVTQTPRYLIKTRGQQVTLSCSPISGHRSVSWYQQTPGQGLQFLFEYFSETQRNKGNFPGRFSGRQFSNSRSEMNVSTLELGDSALYLCASSLYQNTEAFFGQGTRLTVV.

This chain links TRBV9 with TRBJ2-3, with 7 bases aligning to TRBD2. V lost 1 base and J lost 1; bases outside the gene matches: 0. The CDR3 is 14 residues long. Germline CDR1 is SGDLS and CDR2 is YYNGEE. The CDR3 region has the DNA TGTGCCAGCAGCGTACGGGGGGGCACAGATACGCAGTATTTT. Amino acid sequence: CASSVRGGTDTQYF. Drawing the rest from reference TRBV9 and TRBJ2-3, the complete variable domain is DSGVTQTPKHLITATGQRVTLRCSPRSGDLSVYWYQQSLDQGLQFLIQYYNGEERAKGNILERFSAQQFPDLHSELNLSSLELGDSALYFCASSVRGGTDTQYFGPGTRLTVL.

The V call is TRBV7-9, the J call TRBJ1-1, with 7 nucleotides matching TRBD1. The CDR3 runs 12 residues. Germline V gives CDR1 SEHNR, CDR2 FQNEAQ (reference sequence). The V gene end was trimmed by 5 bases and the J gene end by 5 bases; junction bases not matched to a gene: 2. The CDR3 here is CASSQQGTEAFF. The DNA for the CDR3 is TGTGCCAGCAGCCAACAGGGGACTGAAGCTTTCTTT.

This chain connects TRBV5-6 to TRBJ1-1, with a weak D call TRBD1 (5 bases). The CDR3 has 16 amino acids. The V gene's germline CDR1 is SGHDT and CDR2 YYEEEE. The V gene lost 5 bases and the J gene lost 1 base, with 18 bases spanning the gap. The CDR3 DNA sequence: TGTGCCAGCAGTTTCAGGACGTATCAGGGGAACACTGAAGCTTTCTTT. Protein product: CASSFRTYQGNTEAFF. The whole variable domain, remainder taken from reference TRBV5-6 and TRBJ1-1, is DAGVTQSPTHLIKTRGQQVTLRCSPKSGHDTVSWYQQALGQGPQFIFQYYEEEERQRGNFPDRFSGHQFPNYSSELNVNALLLGDSALYLCASSFRTYQGNTEAFFGQGTRLTVV.

This chain's CDR3 is CASSPRLADTQETQYF. Here the CDR3 DNA reads TGTGCCAGCAGCCCCCGACTAGCGGATACCCAAGAGACCCAGTACTTC. The chain couples TRBV7-2 to TRBJ2-5, with TRBD2 identical over 9 bases. Germline-derived CDR1 and CDR2 are SGHTA and FQGNSA. With V trimmed by 5 bases and J by 1 base, 8 bases remained unmatched. The CDR3 is 16 residues long.

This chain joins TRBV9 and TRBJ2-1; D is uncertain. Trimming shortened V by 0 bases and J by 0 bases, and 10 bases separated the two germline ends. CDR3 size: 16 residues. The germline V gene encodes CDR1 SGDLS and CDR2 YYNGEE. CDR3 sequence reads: CASSVGSRGSYNEQFF. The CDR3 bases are TGTGCCAGCAGCGTAGGGTCTCGTGGCTCCTACAATGAGCAGTTCTTC.

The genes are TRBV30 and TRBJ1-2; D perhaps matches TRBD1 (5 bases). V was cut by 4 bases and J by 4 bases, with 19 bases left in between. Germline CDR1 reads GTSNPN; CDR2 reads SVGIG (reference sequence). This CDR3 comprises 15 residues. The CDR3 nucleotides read TGTGCCTGGACTCCGGACACGGCCGGTCTCTATGGCTACACCTTC. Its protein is CAWTPDTAGLYGYTF.

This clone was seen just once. In DNA, the CDR3 is TGTGCCAGCAGCTATCGACTGGGACCTAGCACAGATACGCAGTATTTT. Translation gives CASSYRLGPSTDTQYF. This chain joins TRBV6-9 and TRBJ2-3; D may match TRBD1 or TRBD2 (5 bases each). In germline, CDR1 is MNHGY, CDR2 SVAAGI. Trimming shortened V by 6 bases and J by 0 bases, and 16 bases separated the two germline ends. The CDR3 is 16 amino acids.

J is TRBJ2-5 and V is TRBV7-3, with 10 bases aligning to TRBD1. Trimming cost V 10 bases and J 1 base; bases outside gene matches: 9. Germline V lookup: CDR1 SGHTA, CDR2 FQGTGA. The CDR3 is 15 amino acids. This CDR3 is CATAARTGGQETQYF. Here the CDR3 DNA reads TGTGCCACCGCAGCCCGGACAGGGGGCCAAGAGACCCAGTACTTC.

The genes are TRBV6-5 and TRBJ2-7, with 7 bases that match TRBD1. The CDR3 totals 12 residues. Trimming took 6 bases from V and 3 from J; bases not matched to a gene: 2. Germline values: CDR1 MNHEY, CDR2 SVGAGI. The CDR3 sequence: CASRDRYYEQYF. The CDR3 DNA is TGTGCCAGCAGGGACAGGTACTACGAGCAGTACTTC.

The CDR3 region is CASSMGRTASGANVLTF. As DNA, the CDR3 is TGTGCCAGTAGTATGGGGAGGACCGCATCTGGGGCCAACGTCCTGACTTTC. The chain is built from TRBV19 and TRBJ2-6; tentatively, D is TRBD2 (6 bases). Germline CDR1 LNHDA, CDR2 SQIVND (reference sequence). The CDR3 loop spans 17 amino acids. V shed 3 bases and J shed 1 base, with 13 bases lying between them.